These T cell receptor beta chains were read from a single sample in a study of blood T cell repertoires in COVID-19. The table came from immunoSEQ multiplex PCR; TCRdb's copy has only in-frame clones and leaves some out. Of roughly 260,000 clones in the sample, around 90% were seen once. Sequenced: peripheral blood. Every receptor here comes from a man aged 60 to 75 who had recovered from COVID-19. The CDR3 runs from the conserved cysteine through the conserved F or W. D genes are given only for firm matches. A clone size is listed for some rows: how often the clone was seen (once, few, many), or a class if it is expanded.

clone size	D gene	V gene	J gene	CDR3 DNA	CDR3 protein
once	TRBD1	TRBV7-2	TRBJ1-2	TGTGCCAGCAGCTTAGGGGGAACAGGGGCCTCTAACTATGGCTACACCTTC	CASSLGGTGASNYGYTF
NA	NA	TRBV6-6	TRBJ2-3	TGTGCCAGCCTTAGCGTCGGCGGCACAGATACGCAGTATTTT	CASLSVGGTDTQYF
NA	NA	TRBV27	TRBJ2-1	TGTGCCAGCAGCCCTGAGTCCCTCACGATATACAATGAGCAGTTCTTC	CASSPESLTIYNEQFF
NA	NA	TRBV30	TRBJ1-2	TGTGCCTATACGGGGGGGGCGCGTGGCTACACCTTC	CAYTGGARGYTF
NA	TRBD1	TRBV5-1	TRBJ2-5	TGCGCCAGCAGCTTAAAAGGGGGCCCTGAGACCCAGTACTTC	CASSLKGGPETQYF
few	NA	TRBV25-1	TRBJ1-2	TGTGCCAGCAGTCGATTACAGGGAAGTAATGGCTACACCTTC	CASSRLQGSNGYTF
NA	NA	TRBV7-8	TRBJ2-2	TGTGCCAGCAGCTTAGCCCCTCTAGACCCCACGGGCGGGGAGCTGTTTTTT	CASSLAPLDPTGGELFF
NA	TRBD1	TRBV6-1	TRBJ2-7	TGTGCCAGCAGTGAGGGACAGACCTACGAGCAGTACTTC	CASSEGQTYEQYF
NA	TRBD2	TRBV5-5	TRBJ2-7	TGTGCCAGCAGCTTGGAGGGACTATCCTACGAGCAGTACTTC	CASSLEGLSYEQYF
NA	NA	TRBV6-5	TRBJ2-1	TGTGCCAGCAGCCCCTCCGGGGGATCCTACAATGAGCAGTTCTTC	CASSPSGGSYNEQFF
NA	TRBD2	TRBV19	TRBJ2-3	TGTGCCAGTAGTAGGGCTAGCGGGGGGGAAGATACGCAGTATTTT	CASSRASGGEDTQYF
NA	NA	TRBV28	TRBJ1-2	TGTGCCAGCAGCCCCTTTTCGGGGACTGCTGGCTACACCTTC	CASSPFSGTAGYTF
NA	TRBD2	TRBV3-1/TRBV3-2	TRBJ2-5	TGTGCCAGCAGCCAAGATCGGCTAGCGGGCCTCCAAGAGACCCAGTACTTC	CASSQDRLAGLQETQYF